A selection of T cell receptor beta chains follows, all from one sample in a study of T-cell reconstitution after alpha-beta-depleted transplantation in children. In TCRdb, the PCR reads were re-called with MiXCR into one record per CDR3 protein. The repertoire includes roughly 180,000 distinct CDR3 sequences, more than 14% of them detected once, and about 12% sits in the top ten. The specimen was PBMCs from the stem cell graft donor, collected from the stem cell graft. The receptor set was obtained from a human donor who donated a stem cell graft to a child with acute lymphoblastic leukemia. CDR3s include the opening cysteine and the closing phenylalanine or tryptophan. Fields, in order: J gene, V gene, D gene, clone size, CDR3 protein, CDR3 DNA. The D gene is left open where the match is weak. Where a row states a size, it is once, few, many or the class of an expanded clone; other rows omit it.

>TRBJ1-2|TRBV7-9|.|many
CASSYQGRNGYTF
TGTGCCAGCAGCTATCAGGGGAGGAATGGCTACACCTTC
>TRBJ2-7|TRBV27|.|many
CASSLSLWTAYEQYF
TGTGCCAGCAGTTTATCTTTGTGGACAGCCTACGAGCAGTACTTC
>TRBJ1-1|TRBV10-3|TRBD1|many
CAIRQGTGETTEAFF
TGTGCCATCAGACAAGGGACAGGGGAGACCACTGAAGCTTTCTTT
>TRBJ1-2|TRBV5-1|.|many
CASSFRDNYGYTF
TGCGCCAGCAGCTTCAGGGACAACTATGGCTACACCTTC
>TRBJ2-1|TRBV10-3|.|many
CAISEKGGHNEQFF
TGTGCCATCAGTGAGAAGGGAGGACACAATGAGCAGTTCTTC
>TRBJ2-1|TRBV5-1|.|.
CASSVTSLSGNEQFF
TGCGCCAGCAGCGTGACTAGTTTATCGGGTAATGAGCAGTTCTTC
>TRBJ1-2|TRBV29-1|.|many
CSGDTQTGGYTF
TGCAGCGGGGACACCCAGACGGGTGGCTACACCTTC
>TRBJ1-5|TRBV7-9|.|many
CASSLVGGQPQHF
TGTGCCAGCAGCTTAGTTGGGGGTCAGCCCCAGCATTTT
>TRBJ1-6|TRBV5-1|.|few
CASSLGPASYNSPLHF
TGCGCCAGCAGCCTCGGACCGGCGTCCTATAATTCACCCCTCCACTTT
>TRBJ1-4|TRBV5-1|.|many
CASSLFYGGANEKLFF
TGCGCCAGCAGCTTGTTTTATGGAGGGGCTAATGAAAAACTGTTTTTT
>TRBJ2-3|TRBV2|TRBD2|many
CASSLSGGEDTQYF
TGTGCCAGCAGTCTCAGCGGGGGAGAAGATACGCAGTATTTT
>TRBJ1-1|TRBV11-1|.|many
CASSLWLGAEGWNTEAFF
TGTGCCAGCAGCCTGTGGCTAGGAGCCGAAGGGTGGAACACTGAAGCTTTCTTT
>TRBJ2-4|TRBV7-9|.|many
CASSLEGAIQYF
TGTGCCAGCAGCTTAGAAGGGGCCATTCAGTACTTC
>TRBJ1-1|TRBV20-1|.|many
CSATSRSNTEAFF
TGCAGTGCTACCTCCCGGTCGAACACTGAAGCTTTCTTT
>TRBJ2-5|TRBV7-2|.|many
CASSLREFPQETQYF
TGTGCCAGCAGCTTAAGGGAGTTCCCGCAAGAGACCCAGTACTTC
>TRBJ2-1|TRBV20-1|.|.
CSGEGGDYGLAEQFF
TGCAGTGGAGAGGGGGGGGACTACGGGCTTGCTGAGCAGTTCTTC
>TRBJ2-5|TRBV25-1|TRBD2|medium-sized
CASRRDGGSTGETQYF
TGTGCCAGCAGGAGGGACGGCGGGAGTACGGGAGAGACCCAGTACTTC
>TRBJ1-2|TRBV12-3/TRBV12-4|TRBD1|many
CASTPGQAVGYTF
TGTGCCAGCACTCCGGGACAGGCGGTCGGCTACACCTTC
>TRBJ2-5|TRBV5-6|.|many
CASSLGWVGQTQYF
TGTGCCAGCAGCTTGGGCTGGGTAGGCCAGACCCAGTACTTC
>TRBJ2-7|TRBV5-1|.|many
CASSLSRGDYEQYF
TGCGCCAGCAGCTTGAGTAGGGGGGACTACGAGCAGTACTTC
>TRBJ2-1|TRBV20-1|TRBD2|.
CSAKLFGTSGIRNNEQIF
TGCAGTGCCAAACTCTTCGGGACTAGCGGGATAAGGAACAATGAGCAGATCTTC
>TRBJ2-1|TRBV25-1|.|many
CASSEYGPLGEQFF
TGTGCCAGCAGTGAATATGGCCCCTTGGGAGAGCAGTTCTTC
>TRBJ1-2|TRBV20-1|.|many
CSGAQAPYGYTF
TGCAGTGGCGCACAGGCACCCTATGGCTACACCTTC
>TRBJ2-1|TRBV20-1|TRBD1|.
CSAIGQGWAVMRNEQFF
TGCAGTGCGATCGGACAGGGGTGGGCGGTTATGCGTAATGAGCAGTTCTTC
>TRBJ1-1|TRBV12-3/TRBV12-4|.|many
CASSVIWETTEAFF
TGTGCCAGCAGCGTAATATGGGAGACCACTGAAGCTTTCTTT
>TRBJ2-6|TRBV6-1|.|many
CASLGAGIGANVLTF
TGTGCCAGCCTCGGGGCTGGCATTGGGGCCAACGTCCTGACTTTC
>TRBJ1-2|TRBV27|.|many
CASSQSPPTPGVGYTF
TGTGCCAGCAGCCAGTCCCCTCCCACCCCAGGGGTCGGCTACACCTTC
>TRBJ2-2|TRBV4-1|.|many
CASSQVVRVNTGELFF
TGCGCCAGCAGCCAAGTAGTCAGGGTGAACACCGGGGAGCTGTTTTTT
>TRBJ1-4|TRBV10-3|.|many
CAISEGEYEKLFF
TGTGCCATCAGTGAAGGTGAATATGAAAAACTGTTTTTT
>TRBJ2-7|TRBV20-1|.|many
CSARGHDEQYF
TGCAGTGCCCGAGGGCACGACGAGCAGTACTTC
>TRBJ1-6|TRBV20-1|.|many
CSARGDRETSPLHF
TGCAGTGCTAGAGGGGACCGGGAAACTTCACCCCTCCACTTT
>TRBJ2-2|TRBV7-9|.|many
CASSLQSTGELFF
TGTGCCAGCAGCTTACAGAGCACCGGGGAGCTGTTTTTT
>TRBJ1-1|TRBV11-3|.|many
CASSLRTRSPFF
TGTGCCAGCAGCCTCCGGACAAGGAGTCCTTTCTTT
>TRBJ2-7|TRBV5-1|.|many
CASSLVGVLEPQYF
TGCGCCAGCAGCTTGGTTGGGGTCCTTGAACCGCAGTACTTC
>TRBJ1-1|TRBV7-6|TRBD1|.
CASLQNDRGNTEAFF
TGTGCCAGCCTCCAGAACGACAGGGGGAACACTGAAGCTTTCTTT
>TRBJ2-3|TRBV11-2|TRBD1|many
CASSKTTGLSPDTQYF
TGTGCCAGCAGCAAAACGACAGGGTTGTCTCCAGATACGCAGTATTTT
>TRBJ2-5|TRBV20-1|.|many
CSATIQWGPRETQYF
TGCAGTGCTACGATTCAGTGGGGGCCAAGAGAGACCCAGTACTTC
>TRBJ2-2|TRBV6-1|TRBD2|many
CAIAPGLAGAGELFF
TGTGCCATAGCACCGGGACTAGCGGGAGCCGGGGAGCTGTTTTTT
>TRBJ2-1|TRBV29-1|.|many
CSVVGGRGSYNEQFF
TGCAGCGTTGTCGGGGGAAGGGGATCCTACAATGAGCAGTTCTTC
>TRBJ1-4|TRBV20-1|.|few
CSAEQGREKLFF
TGCAGTGCTGAACAGGGACGTGAAAAACTGTTTTTT